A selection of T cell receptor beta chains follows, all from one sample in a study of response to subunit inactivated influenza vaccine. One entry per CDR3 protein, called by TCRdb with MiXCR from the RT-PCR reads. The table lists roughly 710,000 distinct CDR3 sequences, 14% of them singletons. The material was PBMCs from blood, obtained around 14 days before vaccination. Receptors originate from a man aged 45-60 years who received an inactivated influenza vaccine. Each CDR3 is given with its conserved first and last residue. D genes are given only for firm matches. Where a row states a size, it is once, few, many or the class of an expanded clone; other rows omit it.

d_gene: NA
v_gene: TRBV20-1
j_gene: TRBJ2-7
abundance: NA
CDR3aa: CSARDIIGRGEQYF

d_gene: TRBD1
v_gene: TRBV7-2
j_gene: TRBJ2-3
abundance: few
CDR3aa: CASSTGTGGPTADTQYF

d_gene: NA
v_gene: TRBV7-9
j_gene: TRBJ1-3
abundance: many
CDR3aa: CASSQQNSGNTIYF

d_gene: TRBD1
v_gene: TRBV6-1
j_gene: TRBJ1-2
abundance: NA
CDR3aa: CASSHSGTGDYGYTF

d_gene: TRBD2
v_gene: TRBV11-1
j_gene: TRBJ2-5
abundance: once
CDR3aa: CASSFPLNSGLPEETQYF

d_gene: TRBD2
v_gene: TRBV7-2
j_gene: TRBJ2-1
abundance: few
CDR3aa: CASSFLLAGGPRNEQFF

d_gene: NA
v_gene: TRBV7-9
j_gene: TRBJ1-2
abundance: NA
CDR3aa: CASSLESYGYTF

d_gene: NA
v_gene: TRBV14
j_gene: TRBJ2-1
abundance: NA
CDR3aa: CASSSWNEQFF

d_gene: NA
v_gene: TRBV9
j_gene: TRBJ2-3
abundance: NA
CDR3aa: CASRAGESTDTQYF

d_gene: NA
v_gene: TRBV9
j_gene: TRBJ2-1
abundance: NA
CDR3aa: CASSVVWADSSYNEQFF

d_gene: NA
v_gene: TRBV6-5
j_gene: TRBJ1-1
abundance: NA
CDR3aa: CASSYLGRLNTEAFF

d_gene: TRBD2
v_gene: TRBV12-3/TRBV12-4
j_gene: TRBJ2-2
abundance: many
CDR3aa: CASSSAGGRNTGELFF

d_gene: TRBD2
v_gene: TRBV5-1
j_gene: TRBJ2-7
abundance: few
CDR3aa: CASSRLAGDSGEQYF

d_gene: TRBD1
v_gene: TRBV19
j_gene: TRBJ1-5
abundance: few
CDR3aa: CASSSGQGVEGNQPQHF

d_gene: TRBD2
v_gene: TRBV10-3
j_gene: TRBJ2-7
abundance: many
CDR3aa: CAISEMTSGSYEQYF

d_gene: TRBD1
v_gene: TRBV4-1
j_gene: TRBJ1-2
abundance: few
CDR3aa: CASSQVGTGGRDGYTF

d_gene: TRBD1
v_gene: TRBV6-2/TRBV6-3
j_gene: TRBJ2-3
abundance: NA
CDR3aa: CASSSGTGGADTQYF

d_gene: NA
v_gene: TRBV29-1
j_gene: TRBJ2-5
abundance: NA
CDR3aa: CSVAGQENQETQYF

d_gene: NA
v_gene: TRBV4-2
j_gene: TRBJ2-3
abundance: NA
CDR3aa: CASSKIGRGQVTDTQYF

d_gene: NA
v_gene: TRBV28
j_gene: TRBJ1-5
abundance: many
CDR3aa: CASSPRGAGNQPQHF

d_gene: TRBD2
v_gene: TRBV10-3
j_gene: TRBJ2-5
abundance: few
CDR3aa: CAISEGRAGIETQYF

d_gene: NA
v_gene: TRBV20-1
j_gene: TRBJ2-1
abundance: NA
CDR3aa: CSARGMGDFYNEQFF

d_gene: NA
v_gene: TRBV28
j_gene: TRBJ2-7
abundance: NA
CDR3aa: CASSFTSWTDYEQYF

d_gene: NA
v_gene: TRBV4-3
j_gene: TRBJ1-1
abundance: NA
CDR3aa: CASSQDQGQGRAFF

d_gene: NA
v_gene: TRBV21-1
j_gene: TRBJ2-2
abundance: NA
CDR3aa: CASSEATGMVGELFF

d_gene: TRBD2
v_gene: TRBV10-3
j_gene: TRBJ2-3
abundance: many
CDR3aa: CATLAASGGFEDTQYF

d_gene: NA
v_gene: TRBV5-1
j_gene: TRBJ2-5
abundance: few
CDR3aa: CASSAGRAQYF

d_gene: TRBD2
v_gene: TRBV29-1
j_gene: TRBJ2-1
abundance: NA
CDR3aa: CSVEPSGVENEQFF

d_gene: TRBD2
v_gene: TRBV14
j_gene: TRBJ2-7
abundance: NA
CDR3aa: CASSPRNSGGDHEQYF

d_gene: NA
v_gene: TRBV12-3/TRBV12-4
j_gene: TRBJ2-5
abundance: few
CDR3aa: CASSPGFAVQETQYF

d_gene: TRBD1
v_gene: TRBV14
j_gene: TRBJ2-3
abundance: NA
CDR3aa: CASSQEKGASTDTQYF